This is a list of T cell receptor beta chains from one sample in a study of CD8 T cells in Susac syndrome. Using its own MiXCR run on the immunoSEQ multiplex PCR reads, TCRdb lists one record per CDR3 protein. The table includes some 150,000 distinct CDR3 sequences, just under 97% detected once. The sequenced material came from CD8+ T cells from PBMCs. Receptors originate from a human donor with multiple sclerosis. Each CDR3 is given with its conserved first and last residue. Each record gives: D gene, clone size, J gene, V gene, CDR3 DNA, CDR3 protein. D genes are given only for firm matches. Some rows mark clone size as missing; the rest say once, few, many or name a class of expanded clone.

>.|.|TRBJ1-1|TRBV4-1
TGCGCCAGCAGCCAAGGGCAGGCGATTTTAATGAACACTGAAGCTTTCTTT
CASSQGQAILMNTEAFF
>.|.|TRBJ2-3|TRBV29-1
TGCAGCGTTGTGGGGGCCCCCGTGGCAGATACGCAGTATTTT
CSVVGAPVADTQYF
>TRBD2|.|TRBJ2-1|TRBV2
TGTGCCAGCAGTGAAGATCTAGCGGGGAGGTACAATGAGCAGTTCTTC
CASSEDLAGRYNEQFF
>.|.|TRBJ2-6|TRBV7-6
TGTGCCAGCAGCCCACATGTTGGCAGGGGTACTATACGAATCTCTGGGGCCAACGTCCTGACTTTC
CASSPHVGRGTIRISGANVLTF
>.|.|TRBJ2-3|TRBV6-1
TGTGCCAGCAGTGAATCAGCCGGCACAGATACGCAGTATTTT
CASSESAGTDTQYF
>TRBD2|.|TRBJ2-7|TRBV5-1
TGCGCCAGCAGCCCGGAGGGAACGGGTAGCGGGACCTACGAGCAGTACTTC
CASSPEGTGSGTYEQYF
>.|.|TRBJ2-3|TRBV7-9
TGTGCCAGCAGTATGACCGGGACAACGACAGATACGCAGTATTTT
CASSMTGTTTDTQYF
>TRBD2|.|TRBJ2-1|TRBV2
TGTGCCAGCAGCGAGACTGCGGGGGCCTACAATGAGCAGTTCTTC
CASSETAGAYNEQFF
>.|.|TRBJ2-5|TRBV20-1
TGCAGTGCTAGAGATCCTCGATGGGAGGAGACCCAGTACTTC
CSARDPRWEETQYF
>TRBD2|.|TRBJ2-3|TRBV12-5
TGTGCTAGTCGACTAGCGGGGGCGGCAGATACGCAGTATTTT
CASRLAGAADTQYF
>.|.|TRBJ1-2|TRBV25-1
TGTGCCAGCAGTCGAACCGGCCAGGCTTCATATGGCTACACCTTC
CASSRTGQASYGYTF
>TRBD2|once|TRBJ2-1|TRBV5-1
TGCGCCAGCAGCTTGCTGTCAGGGTCGGGCAGGTTGCGGGGGAATGAGCAGTTCTTC
CASSLLSGSGRLRGNEQFF
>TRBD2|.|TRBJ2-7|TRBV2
TGTGCCAGCAGTGGGACTAGCGAGGCCTACGAGCAGTACTTC
CASSGTSEAYEQYF
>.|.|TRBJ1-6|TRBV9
TGTGCCAGCAGCGGGACGGACAGAACTAATTCACCCCTCCACTTT
CASSGTDRTNSPLHF
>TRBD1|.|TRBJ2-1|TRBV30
TGTGCCTGGAGTGTGGGGACAGGATACAATGAGCAGTTCTTC
CAWSVGTGYNEQFF
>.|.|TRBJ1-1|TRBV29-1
TGCAGCGCCGAACAGGGAGATACTGAAGCTTTCTTT
CSAEQGDTEAFF
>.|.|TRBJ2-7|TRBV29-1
TGCAGCGTTGAAGATCGTTGGTACGAGCAGTACTTC
CSVEDRWYEQYF
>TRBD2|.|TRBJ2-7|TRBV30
TGTGCCTGGAGACCGGGACTAGCGAGCGAGAAGCAGTACTTC
CAWRPGLASEKQYF
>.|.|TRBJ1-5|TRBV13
TGTGCCAGCAGCTTTTCAGGGAGCCAGAATCAGCCCCAGCATTTT
CASSFSGSQNQPQHF
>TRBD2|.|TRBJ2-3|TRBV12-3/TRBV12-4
TGTGCCAGCAGTTTGGGGGGGTTGGATACGCAGTATTTT
CASSLGGLDTQYF
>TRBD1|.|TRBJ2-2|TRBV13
TGTGCCAGCAGCCCCAATGACAGGGGGTTGACCGGGGAGCTGTTTTTT
CASSPNDRGLTGELFF
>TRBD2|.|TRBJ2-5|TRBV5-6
TGTGCCAGCAGCCTAGAGGCGGGCGGGGGGCCCCAAGAGACCCAGTACTTC
CASSLEAGGGPQETQYF
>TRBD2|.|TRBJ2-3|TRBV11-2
TGTGCCAGCAGCTTGACTAGCGGGACAGATACGCAGTATTTT
CASSLTSGTDTQYF
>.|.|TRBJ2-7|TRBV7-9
TGTGCCAGCAGCAAAGGTGCGTCCTACGAGCAGTACTTC
CASSKGASYEQYF
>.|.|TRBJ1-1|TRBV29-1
TGCAGCGTCGCAGGAAGTTTGAACACTGAAGCTTTCTTT
CSVAGSLNTEAFF